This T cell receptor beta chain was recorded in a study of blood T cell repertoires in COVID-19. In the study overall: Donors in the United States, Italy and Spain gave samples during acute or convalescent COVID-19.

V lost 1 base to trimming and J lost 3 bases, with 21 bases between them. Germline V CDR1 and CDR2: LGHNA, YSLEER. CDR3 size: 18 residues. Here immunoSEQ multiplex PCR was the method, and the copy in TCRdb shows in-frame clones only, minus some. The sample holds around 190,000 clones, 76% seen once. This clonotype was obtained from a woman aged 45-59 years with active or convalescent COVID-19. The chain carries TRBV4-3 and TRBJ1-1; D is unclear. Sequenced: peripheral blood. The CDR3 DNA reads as TGCGCCAGCAGCCAAGTCTCGATCCTAACAGTCTCGCACACTGAAGCTTTCTTT. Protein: CASSQVSILTVSHTEAFF.